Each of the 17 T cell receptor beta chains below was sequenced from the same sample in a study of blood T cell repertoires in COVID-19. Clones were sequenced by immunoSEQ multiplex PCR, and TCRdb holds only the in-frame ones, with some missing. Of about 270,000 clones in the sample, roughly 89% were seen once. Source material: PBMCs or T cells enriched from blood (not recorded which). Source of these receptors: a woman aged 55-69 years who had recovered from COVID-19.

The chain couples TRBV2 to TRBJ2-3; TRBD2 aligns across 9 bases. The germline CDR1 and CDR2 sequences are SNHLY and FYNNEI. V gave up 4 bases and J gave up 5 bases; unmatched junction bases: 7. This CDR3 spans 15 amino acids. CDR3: CASSGRGGPGDTQYF. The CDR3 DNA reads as TGTGCCAGCAGTGGGCGGGGGGGGCCGGGAGATACGCAGTATTTT.

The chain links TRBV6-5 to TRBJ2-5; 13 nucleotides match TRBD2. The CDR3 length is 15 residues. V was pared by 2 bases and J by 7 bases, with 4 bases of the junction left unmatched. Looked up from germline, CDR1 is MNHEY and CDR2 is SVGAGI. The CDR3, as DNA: TGTGCCAGCAGTTACCGGACTAGCGGGAGTCGGACCCAGTACTTC. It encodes CASSYRTSGSRTQYF.

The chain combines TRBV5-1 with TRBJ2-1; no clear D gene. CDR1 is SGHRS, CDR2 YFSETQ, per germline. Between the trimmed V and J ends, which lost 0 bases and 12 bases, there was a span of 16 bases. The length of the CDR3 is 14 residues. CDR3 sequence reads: CASSLGLVADSQFF. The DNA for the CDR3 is TGCGCCAGCAGCTTGGGACTGGTTGCGGATTCGCAGTTCTTC. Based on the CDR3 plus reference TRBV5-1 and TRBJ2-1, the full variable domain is KAGVTQTPRYLIKTRGQQVTLSCSPISGHRSVSWYQQTPGQGLQFLFEYFSETQRNKGNFPGRFSGRQFSNSRSEMNVSTLELGDSALYLCASSLGLVADSQFFGPGTRLTVL.

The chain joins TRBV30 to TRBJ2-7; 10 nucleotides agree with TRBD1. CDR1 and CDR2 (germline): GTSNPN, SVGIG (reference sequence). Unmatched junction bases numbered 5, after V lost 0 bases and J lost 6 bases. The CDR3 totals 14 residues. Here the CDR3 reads CAWSVGGQGSEQYF. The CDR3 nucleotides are TGTGCCTGGAGTGTAGGGGGACAGGGGTCCGAGCAGTACTTC.

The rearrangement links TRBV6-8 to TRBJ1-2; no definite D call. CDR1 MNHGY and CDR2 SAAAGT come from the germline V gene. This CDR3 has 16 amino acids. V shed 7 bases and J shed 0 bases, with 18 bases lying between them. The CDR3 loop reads CASNRVLTATNYGYTF. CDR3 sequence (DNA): TGTGCCAGCAACCGGGTCTTAACGGCAACTAACTATGGCTACACCTTC.

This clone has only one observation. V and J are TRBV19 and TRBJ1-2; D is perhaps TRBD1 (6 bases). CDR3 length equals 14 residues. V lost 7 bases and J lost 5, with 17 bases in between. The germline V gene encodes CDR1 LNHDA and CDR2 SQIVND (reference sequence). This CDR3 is CASKTQGQMYGYTF. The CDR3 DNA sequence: TGTGCCAGTAAAACCCAGGGGCAAATGTATGGCTACACCTTC.

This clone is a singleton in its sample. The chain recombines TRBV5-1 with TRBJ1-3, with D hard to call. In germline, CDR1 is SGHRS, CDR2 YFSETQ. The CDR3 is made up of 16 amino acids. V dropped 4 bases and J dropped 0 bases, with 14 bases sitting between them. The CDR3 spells CASSVSGPDSGNTIYF. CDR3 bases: TGCGCCAGCAGCGTCTCGGGTCCGGACTCTGGAAACACCATATATTTT.

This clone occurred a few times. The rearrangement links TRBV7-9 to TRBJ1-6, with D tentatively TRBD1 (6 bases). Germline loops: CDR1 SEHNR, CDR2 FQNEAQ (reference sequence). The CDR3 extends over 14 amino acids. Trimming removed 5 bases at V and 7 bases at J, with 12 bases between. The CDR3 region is CASSEDGGNSPLHF. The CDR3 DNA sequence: TGTGCCAGCAGCGAGGATGGGGGCAATTCACCCCTCCACTTT.

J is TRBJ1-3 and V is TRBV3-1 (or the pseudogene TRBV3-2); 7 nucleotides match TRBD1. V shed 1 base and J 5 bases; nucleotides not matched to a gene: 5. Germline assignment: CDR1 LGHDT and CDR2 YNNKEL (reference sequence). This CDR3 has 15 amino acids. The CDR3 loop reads CASSQGQGYRNTIYF. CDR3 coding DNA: TGTGCCAGCAGCCAAGGACAGGGATATAGAAACACCATATATTTT.

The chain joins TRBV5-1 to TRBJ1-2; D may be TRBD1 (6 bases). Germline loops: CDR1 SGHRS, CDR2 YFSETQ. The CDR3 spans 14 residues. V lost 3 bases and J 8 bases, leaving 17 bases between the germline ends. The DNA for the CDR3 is TGCGCCAGCAGCTCAAACCAGGGGAGCAACGGCTACACCTTC. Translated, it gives CASSSNQGSNGYTF.

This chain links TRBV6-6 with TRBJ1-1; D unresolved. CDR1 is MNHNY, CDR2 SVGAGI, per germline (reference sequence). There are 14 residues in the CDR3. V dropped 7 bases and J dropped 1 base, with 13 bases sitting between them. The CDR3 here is CASTVGRANTEAFF. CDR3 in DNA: TGTGCCAGCACCGTGGGGAGGGCGAACACTGAAGCTTTCTTT.

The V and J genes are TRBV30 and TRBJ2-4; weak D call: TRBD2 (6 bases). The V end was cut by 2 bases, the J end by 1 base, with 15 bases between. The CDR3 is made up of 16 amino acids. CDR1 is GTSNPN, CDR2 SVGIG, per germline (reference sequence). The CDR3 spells CAWSTPWGEAKNIQYF. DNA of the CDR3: TGTGCCTGGAGTACTCCTTGGGGGGAGGCCAAAAACATTCAGTACTTC.

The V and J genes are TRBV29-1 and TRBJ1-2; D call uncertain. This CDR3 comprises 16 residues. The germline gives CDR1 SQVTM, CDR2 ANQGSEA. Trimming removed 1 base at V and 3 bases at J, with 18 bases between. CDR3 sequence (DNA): TGCAGCGTTGAAGTCTACGAGAAGCGTACGGACTATGGCTACACCTTC. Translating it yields CSVEVYEKRTDYGYTF.

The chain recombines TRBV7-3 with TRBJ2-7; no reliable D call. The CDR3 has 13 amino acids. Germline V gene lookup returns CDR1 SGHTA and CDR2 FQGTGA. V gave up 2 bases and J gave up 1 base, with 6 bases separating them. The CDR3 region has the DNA TGTGCCAGCAGCTTAGCAGGTTCCTACGAGCAGTACTTC. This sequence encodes CASSLAGSYEQYF.

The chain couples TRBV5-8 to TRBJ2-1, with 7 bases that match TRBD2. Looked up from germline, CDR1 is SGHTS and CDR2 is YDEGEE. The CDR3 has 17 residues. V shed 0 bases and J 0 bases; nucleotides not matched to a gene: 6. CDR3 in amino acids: CASSLAGGGHSYNEQFF. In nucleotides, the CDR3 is TGTGCCAGCAGCTTGGCCGGGGGAGGGCACTCCTACAATGAGCAGTTCTTC.

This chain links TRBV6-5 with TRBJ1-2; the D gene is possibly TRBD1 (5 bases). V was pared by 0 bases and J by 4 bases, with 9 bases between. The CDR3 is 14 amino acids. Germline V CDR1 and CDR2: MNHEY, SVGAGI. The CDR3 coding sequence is TGTGCCAGCAGTTACTCGGGGCAGTTCTATGGCTACACCTTC. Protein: CASSYSGQFYGYTF.

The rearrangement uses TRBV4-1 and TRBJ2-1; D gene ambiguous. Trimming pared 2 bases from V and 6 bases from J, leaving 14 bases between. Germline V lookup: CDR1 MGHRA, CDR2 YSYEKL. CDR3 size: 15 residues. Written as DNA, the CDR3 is TGCGCCAGCAGCCAAAAGCCCGATCCGAGCAATGAGCAGTTCTTC. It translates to CASSQKPDPSNEQFF.